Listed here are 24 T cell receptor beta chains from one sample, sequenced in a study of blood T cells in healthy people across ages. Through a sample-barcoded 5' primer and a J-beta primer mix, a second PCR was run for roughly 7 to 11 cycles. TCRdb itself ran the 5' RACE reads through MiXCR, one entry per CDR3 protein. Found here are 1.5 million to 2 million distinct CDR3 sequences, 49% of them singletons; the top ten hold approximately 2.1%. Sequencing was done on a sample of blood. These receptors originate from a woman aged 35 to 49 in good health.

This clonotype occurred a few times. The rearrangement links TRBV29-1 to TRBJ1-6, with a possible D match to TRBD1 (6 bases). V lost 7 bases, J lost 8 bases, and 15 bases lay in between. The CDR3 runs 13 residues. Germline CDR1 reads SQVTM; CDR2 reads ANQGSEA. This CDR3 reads CSATTGNHSPLHF. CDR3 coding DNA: TGCAGCGCTACCACAGGGAACCATTCACCCCTCCACTTT.

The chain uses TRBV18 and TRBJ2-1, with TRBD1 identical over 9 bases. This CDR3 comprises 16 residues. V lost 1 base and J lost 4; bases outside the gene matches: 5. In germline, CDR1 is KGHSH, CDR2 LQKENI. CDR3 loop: CASSPRTGVLYNEQFF. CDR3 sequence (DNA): TGTGCCAGCTCACCACGGACAGGGGTACTATACAATGAGCAGTTCTTC.

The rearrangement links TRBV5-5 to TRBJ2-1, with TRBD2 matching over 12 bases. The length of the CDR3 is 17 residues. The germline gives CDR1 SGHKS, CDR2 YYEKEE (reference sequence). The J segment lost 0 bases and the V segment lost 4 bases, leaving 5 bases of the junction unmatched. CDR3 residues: CASSVGLAGSSYNEQFF. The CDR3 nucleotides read TGTGCCAGCAGCGTAGGACTAGCGGGGTCCTCCTACAATGAGCAGTTCTTC.

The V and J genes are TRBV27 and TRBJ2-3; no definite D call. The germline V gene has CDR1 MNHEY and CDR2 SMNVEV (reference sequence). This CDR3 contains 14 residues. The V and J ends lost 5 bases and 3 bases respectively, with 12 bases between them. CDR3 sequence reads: CASSIAWGTDTQYF. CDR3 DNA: TGTGCCAGCAGTATCGCCTGGGGTACAGATACGCAGTATTTT.

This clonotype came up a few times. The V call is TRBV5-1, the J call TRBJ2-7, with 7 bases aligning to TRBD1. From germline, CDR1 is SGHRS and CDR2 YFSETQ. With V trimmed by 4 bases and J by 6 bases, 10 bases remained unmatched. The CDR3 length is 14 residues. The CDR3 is CASSTGQALGEQYF. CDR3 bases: TGCGCCAGCAGCACAGGACAGGCCCTCGGCGAGCAGTACTTC.

The CDR3 loop reads CASSLTTGYNRYEQYF. In DNA, the CDR3 is TGTGCCAGCAGCCTCACGACAGGGTATAATAGGTACGAGCAGTACTTC. The gene calls are TRBV28 and TRBJ2-7; 7 bases line up with TRBD1. CDR1 and CDR2 (germline): MDHEN, SYDVKM. The V gene end was trimmed by 6 bases and the J gene end by 4 bases; junction bases not matched to a gene: 15. CDR3 length equals 16 residues.

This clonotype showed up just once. The CDR3 DNA follows: TGTGCCAGCAGATCTACCCGGGACAACCTCTACGAGCAGTACTTC. Protein: CASRSTRDNLYEQYF. This sequence joins TRBV11-2 and TRBJ2-7; the D gene is possibly TRBD1 (6 bases). Germline loops: CDR1 SGHAT, CDR2 FQNNGV. This CDR3 spans 15 amino acids. V lost 6 bases and J lost 3, with 18 bases in between.

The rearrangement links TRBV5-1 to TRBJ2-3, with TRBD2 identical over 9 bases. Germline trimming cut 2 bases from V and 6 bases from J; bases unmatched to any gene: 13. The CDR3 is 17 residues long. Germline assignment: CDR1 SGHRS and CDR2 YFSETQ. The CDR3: CASSFAGGQAGLDTQYF. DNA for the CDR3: TGCGCCAGCAGCTTCGCGGGGGGGCAGGCTGGGTTGGATACGCAGTATTTT.

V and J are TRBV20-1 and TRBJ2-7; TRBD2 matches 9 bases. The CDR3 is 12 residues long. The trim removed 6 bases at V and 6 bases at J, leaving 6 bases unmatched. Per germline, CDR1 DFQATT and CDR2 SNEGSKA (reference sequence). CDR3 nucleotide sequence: TGCAGTGCACCTAGCGGGGCTCTCGAGCAGTACTTC. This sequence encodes CSAPSGALEQYF.

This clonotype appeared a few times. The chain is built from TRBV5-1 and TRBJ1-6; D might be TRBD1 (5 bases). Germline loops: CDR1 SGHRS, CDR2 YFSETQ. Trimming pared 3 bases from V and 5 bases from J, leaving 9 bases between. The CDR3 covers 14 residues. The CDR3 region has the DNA TGCGCCAGCAGCTCGGGACGGGATAATTCACCCCTCCACTTT. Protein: CASSSGRDNSPLHF.

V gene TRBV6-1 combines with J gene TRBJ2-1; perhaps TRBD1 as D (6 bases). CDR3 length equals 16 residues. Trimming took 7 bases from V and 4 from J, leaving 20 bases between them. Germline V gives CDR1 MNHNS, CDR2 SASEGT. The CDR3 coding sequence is TGTGCCAGCACCCCGGGGCAAGGGACACTTTACAATGAGCAGTTCTTC. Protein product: CASTPGQGTLYNEQFF.

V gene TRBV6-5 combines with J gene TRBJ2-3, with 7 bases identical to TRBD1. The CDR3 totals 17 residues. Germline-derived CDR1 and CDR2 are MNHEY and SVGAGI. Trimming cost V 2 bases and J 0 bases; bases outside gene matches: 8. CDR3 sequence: CASSYPSGTASTDTQYF. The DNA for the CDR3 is TGTGCCAGCAGTTACCCGTCCGGGACAGCTAGCACAGATACGCAGTATTTT.

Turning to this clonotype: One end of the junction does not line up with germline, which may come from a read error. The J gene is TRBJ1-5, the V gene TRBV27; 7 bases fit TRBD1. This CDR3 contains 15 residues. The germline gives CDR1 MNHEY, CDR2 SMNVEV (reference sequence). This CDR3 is CASTRGDRDNQPQHF. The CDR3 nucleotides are TGTGCCAGCACTAGGGGAGACAGGGACAATCAACCCCAGCATTTT.

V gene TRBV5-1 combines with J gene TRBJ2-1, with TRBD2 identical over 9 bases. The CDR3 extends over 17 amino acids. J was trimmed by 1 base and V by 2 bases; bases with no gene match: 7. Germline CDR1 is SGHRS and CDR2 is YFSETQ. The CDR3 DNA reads TGCGCCAGCAGCTTAGCCGCGGGGGGGCCGTCCTACAATGAGCAGTTCTTC. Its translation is CASSLAAGGPSYNEQFF. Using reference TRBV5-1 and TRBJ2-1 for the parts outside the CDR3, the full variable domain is KAGVTQTPRYLIKTRGQQVTLSCSPISGHRSVSWYQQTPGQGLQFLFEYFSETQRNKGNFPGRFSGRQFSNSRSEMNVSTLELGDSALYLCASSLAAGGPSYNEQFFGPGTRLTVL.

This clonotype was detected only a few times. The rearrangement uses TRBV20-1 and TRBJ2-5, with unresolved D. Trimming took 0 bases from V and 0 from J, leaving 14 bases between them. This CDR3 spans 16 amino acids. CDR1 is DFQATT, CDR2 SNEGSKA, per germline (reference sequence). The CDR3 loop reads CSARDVRTFYQETQYF. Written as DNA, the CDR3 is TGCAGTGCTAGAGATGTAAGAACGTTCTACCAAGAGACCCAGTACTTC.

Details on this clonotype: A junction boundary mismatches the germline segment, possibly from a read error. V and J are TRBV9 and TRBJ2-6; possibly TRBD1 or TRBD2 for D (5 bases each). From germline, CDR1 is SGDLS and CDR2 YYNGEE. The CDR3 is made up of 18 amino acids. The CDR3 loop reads CASSIRDPNSRGANVRTF. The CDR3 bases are TGTGCCAGCAGCATCCGGGACCCTAATAGCCGAGGGGCCAACGTCCGGACTTTC.

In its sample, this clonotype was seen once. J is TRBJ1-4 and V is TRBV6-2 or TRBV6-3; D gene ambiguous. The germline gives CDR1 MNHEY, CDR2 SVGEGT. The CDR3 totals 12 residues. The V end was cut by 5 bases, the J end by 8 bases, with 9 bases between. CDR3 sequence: CASSRNVEKLFF. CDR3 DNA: TGTGCCAGCAGTCGTAATGTGGAAAAACTGTTTTTT.

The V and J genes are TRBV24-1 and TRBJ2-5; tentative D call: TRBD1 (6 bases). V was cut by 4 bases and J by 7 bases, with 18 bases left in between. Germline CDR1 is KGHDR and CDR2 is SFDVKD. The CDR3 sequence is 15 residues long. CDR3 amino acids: CATSDSGHSKGTQYF. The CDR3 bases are TGTGCCACCAGTGACTCGGGACATTCCAAGGGGACCCAGTACTTC.

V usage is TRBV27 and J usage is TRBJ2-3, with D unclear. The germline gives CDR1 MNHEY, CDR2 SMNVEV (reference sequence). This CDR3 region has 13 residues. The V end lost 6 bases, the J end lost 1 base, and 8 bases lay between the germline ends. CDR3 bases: TGTGCCAGCAGGTCCTGGGGCACAGATACGCAGTATTTT. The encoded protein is CASRSWGTDTQYF.

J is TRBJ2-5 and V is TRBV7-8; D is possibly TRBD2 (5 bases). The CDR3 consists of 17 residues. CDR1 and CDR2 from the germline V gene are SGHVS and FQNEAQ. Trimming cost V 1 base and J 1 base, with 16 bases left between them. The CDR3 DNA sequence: TGTGCCAGCAGCTTAGACCCCGTACTAGGGAGCCAAGAGACCCAGTACTTC. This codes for CASSLDPVLGSQETQYF.

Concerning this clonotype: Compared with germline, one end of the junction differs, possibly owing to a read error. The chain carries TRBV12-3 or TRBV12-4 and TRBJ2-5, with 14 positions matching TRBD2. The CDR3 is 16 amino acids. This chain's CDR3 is CASSVTSGGVQETRYF. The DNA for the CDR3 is TGTGCCAGCAGTGTGACTAGCGGGGGGGTACAAGAGACCCGGTACTTC.

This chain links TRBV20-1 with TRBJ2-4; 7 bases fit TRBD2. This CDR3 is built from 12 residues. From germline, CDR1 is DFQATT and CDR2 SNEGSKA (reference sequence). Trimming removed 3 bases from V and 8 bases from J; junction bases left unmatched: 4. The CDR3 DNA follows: TGCAGTGCTAGGACTAGCCGAGACATTCAGTACTTC. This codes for CSARTSRDIQYF.

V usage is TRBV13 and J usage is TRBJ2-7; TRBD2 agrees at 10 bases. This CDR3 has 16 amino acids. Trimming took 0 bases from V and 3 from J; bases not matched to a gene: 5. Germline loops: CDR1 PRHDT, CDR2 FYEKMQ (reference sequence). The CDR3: CASSLGGLAGDYEQYF. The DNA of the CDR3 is TGTGCCAGCAGCTTAGGTGGGCTAGCGGGGGACTACGAGCAGTACTTC.

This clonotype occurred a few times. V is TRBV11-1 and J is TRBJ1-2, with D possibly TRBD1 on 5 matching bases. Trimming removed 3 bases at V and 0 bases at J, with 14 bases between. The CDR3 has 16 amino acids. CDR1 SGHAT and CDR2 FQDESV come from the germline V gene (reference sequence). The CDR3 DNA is TGTGCCAGCAGCTTCTCCGGGACTTTAGCTAACTATGGCTACACCTTC. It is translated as CASSFSGTLANYGYTF.